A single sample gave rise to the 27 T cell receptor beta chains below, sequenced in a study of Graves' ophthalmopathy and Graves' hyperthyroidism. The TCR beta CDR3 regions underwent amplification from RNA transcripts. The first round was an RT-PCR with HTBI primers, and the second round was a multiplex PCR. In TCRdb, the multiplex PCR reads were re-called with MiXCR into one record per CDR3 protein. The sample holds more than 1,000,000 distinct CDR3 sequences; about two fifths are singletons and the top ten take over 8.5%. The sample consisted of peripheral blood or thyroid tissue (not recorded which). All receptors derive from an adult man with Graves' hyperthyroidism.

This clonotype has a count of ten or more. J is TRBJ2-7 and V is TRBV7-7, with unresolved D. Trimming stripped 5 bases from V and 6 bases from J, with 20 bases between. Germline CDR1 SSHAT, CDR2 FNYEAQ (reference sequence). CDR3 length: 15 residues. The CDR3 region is CASSTQPTSISEQYF. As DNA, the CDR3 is TGTGCCAGCAGCACCCAACCCACCTCCATAAGCGAGCAGTACTTC.

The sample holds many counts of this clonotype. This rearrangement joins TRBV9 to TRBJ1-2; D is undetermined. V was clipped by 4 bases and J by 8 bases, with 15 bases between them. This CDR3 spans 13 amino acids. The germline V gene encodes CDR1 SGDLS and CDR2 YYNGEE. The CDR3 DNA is TGTGCCAGCAGCCATTTGGGTGAGCCCGGCTACACCTTC. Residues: CASSHLGEPGYTF.

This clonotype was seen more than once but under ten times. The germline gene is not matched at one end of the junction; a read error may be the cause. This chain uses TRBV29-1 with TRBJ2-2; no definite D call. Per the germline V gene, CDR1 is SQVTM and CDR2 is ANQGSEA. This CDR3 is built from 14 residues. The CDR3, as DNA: TGCAGCGTTAGGCGCAGCAGAGACACTGGGGAGCTGTTTTTT. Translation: CSVRRSRDTGELFF.

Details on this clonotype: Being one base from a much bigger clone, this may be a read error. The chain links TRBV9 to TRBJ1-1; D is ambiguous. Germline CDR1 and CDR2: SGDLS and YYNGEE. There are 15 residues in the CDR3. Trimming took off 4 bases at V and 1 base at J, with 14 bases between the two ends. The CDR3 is CASSRHGGKNTEAFF. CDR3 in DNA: TGTGCCAGCAGCAGACACGGAGGAAAGAACACTGAAGCTTTCTTT.

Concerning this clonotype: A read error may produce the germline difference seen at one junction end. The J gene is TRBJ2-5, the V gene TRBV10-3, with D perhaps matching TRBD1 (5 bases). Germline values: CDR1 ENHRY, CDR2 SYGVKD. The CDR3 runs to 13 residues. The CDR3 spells CASSYSVRQPMYF. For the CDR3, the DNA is TGTGCCAGCAGTTACTCGGTCCGACAGCCAATGTACTTC.

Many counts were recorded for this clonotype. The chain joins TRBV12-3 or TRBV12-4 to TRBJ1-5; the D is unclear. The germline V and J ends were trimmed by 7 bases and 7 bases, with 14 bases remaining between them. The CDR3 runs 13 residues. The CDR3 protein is CASKFGSEQPQHF. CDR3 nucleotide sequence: TGTGCCAGCAAGTTCGGGTCGGAGCAGCCCCAGCATTTT.

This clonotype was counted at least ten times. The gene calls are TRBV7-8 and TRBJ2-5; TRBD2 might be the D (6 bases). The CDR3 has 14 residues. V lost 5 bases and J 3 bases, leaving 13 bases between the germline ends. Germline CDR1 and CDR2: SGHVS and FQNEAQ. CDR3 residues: CASSLFGREETQYF. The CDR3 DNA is TGTGCCAGCAGCCTCTTCGGGAGAGAAGAGACCCAGTACTTC.

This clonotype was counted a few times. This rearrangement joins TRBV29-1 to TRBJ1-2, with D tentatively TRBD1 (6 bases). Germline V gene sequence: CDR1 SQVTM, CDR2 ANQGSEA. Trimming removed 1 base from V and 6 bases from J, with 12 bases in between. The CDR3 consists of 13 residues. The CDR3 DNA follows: TGCAGCGTTGAAGGTTTGGCAGGGGATGGCTACACCTTC. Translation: CSVEGLAGDGYTF.

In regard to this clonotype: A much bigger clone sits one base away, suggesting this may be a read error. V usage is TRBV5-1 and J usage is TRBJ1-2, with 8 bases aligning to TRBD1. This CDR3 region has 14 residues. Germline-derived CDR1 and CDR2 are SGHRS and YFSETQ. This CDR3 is CAGSLGQVGEGYTF. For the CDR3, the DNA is TGCGCCGGCAGCTTGGGACAGGTGGGAGAGGGCTACACCTTC.

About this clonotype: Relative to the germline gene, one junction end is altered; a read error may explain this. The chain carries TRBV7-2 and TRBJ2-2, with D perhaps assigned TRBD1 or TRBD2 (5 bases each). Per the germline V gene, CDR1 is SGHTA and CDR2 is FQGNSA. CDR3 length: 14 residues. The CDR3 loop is CASSLVPGTGELLF. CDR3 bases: TGTGCCAGCAGCTTAGTCCCGGGGACCGGGGAGCTGCTTTTT.

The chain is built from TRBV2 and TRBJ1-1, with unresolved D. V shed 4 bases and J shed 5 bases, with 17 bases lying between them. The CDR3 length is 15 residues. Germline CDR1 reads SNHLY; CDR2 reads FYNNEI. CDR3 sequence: CASSVKNWGGTEAFF. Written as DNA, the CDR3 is TGTGCCAGCAGTGTCAAGAACTGGGGAGGTACTGAAGCTTTCTTT.

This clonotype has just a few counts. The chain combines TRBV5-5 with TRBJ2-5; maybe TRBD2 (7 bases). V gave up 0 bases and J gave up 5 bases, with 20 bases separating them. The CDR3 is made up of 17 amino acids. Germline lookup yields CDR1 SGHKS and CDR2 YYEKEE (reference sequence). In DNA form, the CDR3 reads TGTGCCAGCAGCTTGGAGGGGCGGGGGCGCCGGGGGGAGACCCAGTACTTC. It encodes CASSLEGRGRRGETQYF.

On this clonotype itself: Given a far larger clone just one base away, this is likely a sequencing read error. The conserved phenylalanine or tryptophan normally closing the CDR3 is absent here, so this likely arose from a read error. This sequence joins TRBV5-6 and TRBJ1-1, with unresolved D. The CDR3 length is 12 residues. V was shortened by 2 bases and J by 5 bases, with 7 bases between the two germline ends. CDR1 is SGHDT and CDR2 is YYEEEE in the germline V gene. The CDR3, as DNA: TGTGCCAGCAGCTTATGGAGTACTGAAGCTTTCTCT. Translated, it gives CASSLWSTEAFS.

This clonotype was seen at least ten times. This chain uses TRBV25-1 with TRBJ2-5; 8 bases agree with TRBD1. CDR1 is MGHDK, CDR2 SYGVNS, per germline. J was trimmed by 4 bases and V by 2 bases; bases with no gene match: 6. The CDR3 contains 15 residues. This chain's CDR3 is CASSEGQGVGETQYF. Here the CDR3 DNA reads TGTGCCAGCAGTGAAGGACAGGGCGTAGGAGAGACCCAGTACTTC.

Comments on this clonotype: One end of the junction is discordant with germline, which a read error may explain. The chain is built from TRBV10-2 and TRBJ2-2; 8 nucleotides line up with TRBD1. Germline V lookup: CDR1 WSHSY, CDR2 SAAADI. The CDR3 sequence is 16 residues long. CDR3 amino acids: CASSYFSGQGTGELFF. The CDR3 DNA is TGTGCCAGCAGTTACTTTTCCGGACAGGGCACCGGGGAGCTGTTTTTT.

The CDR3 DNA is TGCAGCGTTGAGCAGGGGGCAGGAGGCCAAGAGACCCAGTACTTC. It translates to CSVEQGAGGQETQYF. The V gene is TRBV29-1, the J gene TRBJ2-5; 8 bases align to TRBD1. The CDR3 extends over 15 amino acids. Germline values: CDR1 SQVTM, CDR2 ANQGSEA. Trimming took 3 bases from V and 1 from J; bases not matched to a gene: 7.

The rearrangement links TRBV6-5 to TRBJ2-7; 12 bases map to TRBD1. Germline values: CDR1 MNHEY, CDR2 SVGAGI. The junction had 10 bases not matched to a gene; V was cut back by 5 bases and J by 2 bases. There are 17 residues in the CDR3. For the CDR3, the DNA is TGTGCCAGCAGTCCCGGGACAGGGGGCCACACGCCCTACGAGCAGTACTTC. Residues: CASSPGTGGHTPYEQYF.

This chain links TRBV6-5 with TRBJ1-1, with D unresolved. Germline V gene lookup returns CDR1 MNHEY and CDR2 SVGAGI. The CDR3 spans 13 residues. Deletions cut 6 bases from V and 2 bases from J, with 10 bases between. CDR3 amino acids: CASREHRNTEAFF. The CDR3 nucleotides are TGTGCCAGCAGGGAACACCGAAACACTGAAGCTTTCTTT.

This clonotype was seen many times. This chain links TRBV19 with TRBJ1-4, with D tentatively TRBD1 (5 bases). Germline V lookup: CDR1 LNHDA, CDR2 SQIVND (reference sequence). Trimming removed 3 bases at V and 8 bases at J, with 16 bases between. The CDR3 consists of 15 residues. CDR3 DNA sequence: TGTGCCAGTAGTATGGCGGGACCTTCAGGGGAAAAACTGTTTTTT. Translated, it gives CASSMAGPSGEKLFF.

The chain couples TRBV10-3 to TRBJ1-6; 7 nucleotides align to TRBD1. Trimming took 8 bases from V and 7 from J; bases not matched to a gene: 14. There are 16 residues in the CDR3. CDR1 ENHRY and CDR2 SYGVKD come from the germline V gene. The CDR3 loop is CAIDESKGAYNSPLHF. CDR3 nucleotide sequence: TGTGCCATCGATGAGTCGAAGGGGGCGTACAATTCACCCCTCCACTTT.

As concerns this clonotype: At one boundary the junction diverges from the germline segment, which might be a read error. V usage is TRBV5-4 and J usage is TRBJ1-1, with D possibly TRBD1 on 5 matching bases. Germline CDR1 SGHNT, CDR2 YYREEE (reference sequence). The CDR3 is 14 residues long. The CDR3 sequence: CASTLIGHPTEAFF. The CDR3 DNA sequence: TGTGCCAGCACCTTGATTGGACACCCAACAGAAGCTTTCTTT.

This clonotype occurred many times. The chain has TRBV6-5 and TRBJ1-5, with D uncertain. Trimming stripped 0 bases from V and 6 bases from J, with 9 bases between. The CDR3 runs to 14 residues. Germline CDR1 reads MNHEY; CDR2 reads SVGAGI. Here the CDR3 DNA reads TGTGCCAGCAGTTACTCGAGGGCGGGTCAGCCCCAGCATTTT. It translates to CASSYSRAGQPQHF.

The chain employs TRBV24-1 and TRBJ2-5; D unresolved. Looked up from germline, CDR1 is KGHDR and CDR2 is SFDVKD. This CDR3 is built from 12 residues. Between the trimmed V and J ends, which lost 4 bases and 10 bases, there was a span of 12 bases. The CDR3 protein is CATSDHDSGQYF. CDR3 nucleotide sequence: TGTGCCACCAGTGACCATGACTCCGGCCAGTACTTC.

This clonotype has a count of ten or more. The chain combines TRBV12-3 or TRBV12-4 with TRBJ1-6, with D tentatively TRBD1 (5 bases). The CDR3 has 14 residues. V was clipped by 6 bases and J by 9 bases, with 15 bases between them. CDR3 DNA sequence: TGTGCCAGCAGCATAGCGGGGGGGAGTTCACCCCTCCACTTT. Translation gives CASSIAGGSSPLHF.

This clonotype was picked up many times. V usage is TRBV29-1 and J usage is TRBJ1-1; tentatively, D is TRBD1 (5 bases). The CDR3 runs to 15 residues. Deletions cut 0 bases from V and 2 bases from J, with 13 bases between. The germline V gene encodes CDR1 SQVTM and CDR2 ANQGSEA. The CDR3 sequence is CSVEESGRVNTEAFF. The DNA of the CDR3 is TGCAGCGTTGAAGAATCCGGCAGGGTCAACACTGAAGCTTTCTTT. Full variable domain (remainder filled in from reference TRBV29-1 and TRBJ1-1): SAVISQKPSRDICQRGTSLTIQCQVDSQVTMMFWYRQQPGQSLTLIATANQGSEATYESGFVIDKFPISRPNLTFSTLTVSNMSPEDSSIYLCSVEESGRVNTEAFFGQGTRLTVV.

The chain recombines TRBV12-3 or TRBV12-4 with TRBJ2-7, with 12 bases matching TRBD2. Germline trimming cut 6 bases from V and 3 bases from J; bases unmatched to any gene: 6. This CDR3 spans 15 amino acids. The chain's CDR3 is CASSRGLAGIYEQYF. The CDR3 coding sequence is TGTGCCAGCAGCCGCGGACTAGCGGGAATCTACGAGCAGTACTTC.

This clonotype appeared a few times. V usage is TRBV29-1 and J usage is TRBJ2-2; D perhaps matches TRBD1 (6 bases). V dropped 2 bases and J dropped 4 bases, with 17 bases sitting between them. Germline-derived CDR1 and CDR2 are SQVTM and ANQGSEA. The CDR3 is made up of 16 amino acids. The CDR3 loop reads CSVEYRDQGSTGELFF. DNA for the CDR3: TGCAGCGTTGAATACCGGGACCAGGGGAGCACCGGGGAGCTGTTTTTT.